One and the same sample provided the 23 T cell receptor beta chains below, sequenced in a study of OX40 agonist ivuxolimab in advanced cancers. TCRdb's copy holds only in-frame clones and misses some; the assay was immunoSEQ multiplex PCR. The sample has approximately 17,000 clones, 80% to 85% seen once. The sample was CD4+ or CD8+ T cells sorted from blood, taken in a trial of the OX40 agonist ivuxolimab. These receptor sequences come from an adult with an advanced solid tumor such as melanoma, head and neck, liver or kidney cancer.

The rearrangement joins TRBV6-1 to TRBJ2-2, with D possibly being TRBD2 (5 bases). This CDR3 is 14 amino acids long. Trimming stripped 1 base from V and 2 bases from J, with 5 bases between. Germline values: CDR1 MNHNS, CDR2 SASEGT. CDR3 amino acids: CASSEGTNTGELFF. DNA of the CDR3: TGTGCCAGCAGTGAAGGGACTAACACCGGGGAGCTGTTTTTT.

J is TRBJ1-2 and V is TRBV6-6, with D hard to call. The CDR3 has 15 residues. Germline V CDR1 and CDR2: MNHNY, SVGAGI (reference sequence). Trimming cost V 6 bases and J 4 bases, with 18 bases left between them. CDR3: CASSPVNRAGYGYTF. The DNA of the CDR3 is TGTGCCAGCAGCCCCGTAAACCGGGCGGGCTATGGCTACACCTTC.

The chain has TRBV2 and TRBJ2-1, with 15 positions matching TRBD2. The CDR3 consists of 18 residues. V shed 6 bases and J 6 bases; nucleotides not matched to a gene: 12. The germline V gene encodes CDR1 SNHLY and CDR2 FYNNEI. CDR3 DNA sequence: TGTGCCAGCAGAGGACTAGCGGGGGGGCCAGTTTCCCTCAATGAGCAGTTCTTC. Amino acid sequence: CASRGLAGGPVSLNEQFF.

The rearrangement uses TRBV9 and TRBJ1-6; D remains ambiguous. Per germline, CDR1 SGDLS and CDR2 YYNGEE. V lost 0 bases, J lost 0 bases, and 10 bases lay in between. The CDR3 covers 17 residues. CDR3 nucleotide sequence: TGTGCCAGCAGCGTAGATGGAGGGAGCTCCTATAATTCACCCCTCCACTTT. This translates into CASSVDGGSSYNSPLHF.

The gene calls are TRBV5-4 and TRBJ1-4, with TRBD1 as a possible D gene (5 bases). There are 14 residues in the CDR3. Trimming took off 5 bases at V and 6 bases at J, with 14 bases between the two ends. Germline CDR1 SGHNT, CDR2 YYREEE (reference sequence). This CDR3 reads CASSNWGYDEKLFF. CDR3 DNA sequence: TGTGCCAGCAGTAATTGGGGGTATGATGAAAAACTGTTTTTT.

In this sample, this clone is large. The chain is built from TRBV28 and TRBJ1-1, with a tentative D call TRBD1 (6 bases). The germline V and J ends were trimmed by 8 bases and 2 bases, with 15 bases remaining between them. The V gene's germline CDR1 is MDHEN and CDR2 SYDVKM. This CDR3 has 14 residues. Here the CDR3 reads CASALSGTNTEAFF. CDR3 bases: TGTGCCAGCGCACTGTCGGGGACAAACACTGAAGCTTTCTTT.

This chain links TRBV6-1 with TRBJ2-1; D gene uncertain. Germline V CDR1 and CDR2: MNHNS, SASEGT. Trimming left V 7 bases short and J 3 bases short, with 13 bases between. The CDR3 sequence is 14 residues long. CDR3 sequence: CASNPGLDYNEQFF. DNA for the CDR3: TGTGCCAGCAATCCGGGTTTAGACTACAATGAGCAGTTCTTC.

In regard to this clone: One end of the junction fails to match germline, which may point to a read error. The V gene is TRBV19, the J gene TRBJ1-2; TRBD1 is a possible D gene (5 bases). Looked up from germline, CDR1 is LNHDA and CDR2 is SQIVND (reference sequence). The CDR3 extends over 11 amino acids. The DNA of the CDR3 is TGTGCCAGTAGTATGGGCAGGGCACTCCACTTC. It encodes CASSMGRALHF.

J is TRBJ1-3 and V is TRBV5-6; D ambiguous. Germline V gives CDR1 SGHDT, CDR2 YYEEEE. V was trimmed by 1 base and J by 6 bases, leaving 14 bases between them. The CDR3 is 15 residues long. This chain's CDR3 is CASSLWAVTKNTIYF. The CDR3 DNA follows: TGTGCCAGCAGCTTGTGGGCGGTTACTAAAAACACCATATATTTT.

The genes are TRBV4-3 and TRBJ1-2; 7 bases agree with TRBD1. CDR3 length: 14 residues. The V gene's germline CDR1 is LGHNA and CDR2 YSLEER. V shed 5 bases and J 4 bases; nucleotides not matched to a gene: 7. The CDR3 sequence: CASSEGGGSYGYTF. The CDR3, as DNA: TGCGCCAGCAGCGAAGGGGGCGGGTCCTATGGCTACACCTTC.

This sequence joins TRBV4-3 and TRBJ2-5; no clear D. CDR1 is LGHNA and CDR2 is YSLEER in the germline V gene. V shed 0 bases and J shed 5 bases, with 7 bases lying between them. This CDR3 has 13 residues. The chain's CDR3 is CASSQEGWETQYF. In DNA, the CDR3 is TGCGCCAGCAGCCAAGAGGGGTGGGAGACCCAGTACTTC.

This clone was detected only once. This chain connects TRBV2 to TRBJ2-7, with 11 nucleotides matching TRBD2. CDR3 size: 16 residues. The germline gives CDR1 SNHLY, CDR2 FYNNEI. With V trimmed by 3 bases and J by 3 bases, 7 bases remained unmatched. CDR3 amino acids: CASSEGSSGGIYEQYF. The DNA for the CDR3 is TGTGCCAGCAGTGAGGGGTCTAGCGGGGGGATCTACGAGCAGTACTTC. Based on the CDR3 plus reference TRBV2 and TRBJ2-7, the full variable domain is EPEVTQTPSHQVTQMGQEVILRCVPISNHLYFYWYRQILGQKVEFLVSFYNNEISEKSEIFDDQFSVERPDGSNFTLKIRSTKLEDSAMYFCASSEGSSGGIYEQYFGPGTRLTVT.

The chain has TRBV21-1 and TRBJ1-4. TRBV21-1 is a known pseudogene. The CDR3 has 16 residues. The DNA for the CDR3 is TGTGCCAGCAGCAAAGCGTCAGGGCATGGGGGGGAAAAACTGTTTTTT. Its protein product is CASSKASGHGGEKLFF.

The chain uses TRBV14 and TRBJ2-5; TRBD2 matches at 11 bases. Germline V gives CDR1 SGHDN, CDR2 FVKESK. This CDR3 comprises 16 residues. With 4 bases clipped from V and 1 base from J, the junction kept 5 bases outside the gene matches. Written as DNA, the CDR3 is TGTGCCAGCAGCCCTAGCGGGGGGTATATCCAAGAGACCCAGTACTTC. This gives the protein CASSPSGGYIQETQYF. The entire variable domain, with the rest obtained from reference TRBV14 and TRBJ2-5, is as follows: EAGVTQFPSHSVIEKGQTVTLRCDPISGHDNLYWYRRVMGKEIKFLLHFVKESKQDESGMPNNRFLAERTGGTYSTLKVQPAELEDSGVYFCASSPSGGYIQETQYFGPGTRLLVL.

The gene calls are TRBV2 and TRBJ2-5, with unresolved D. The end of the DNA fits TRBJ2-7 better, so the J call may be wrong. The CDR3 is 14 amino acids. Germline CDR1 reads SNHLY; CDR2 reads FYNNEI. The CDR3 DNA sequence: TGTGCCAGCAGTCTTACAGCCGGGTACGACGAGCAGTACTTC. Protein product: CASSLTAGYDEQYF.

This clone was counted a single time. This chain connects TRBV27 to TRBJ1-5; no definite D call. Between the trimmed V and J ends, which lost 9 bases and 1 base, there was a span of 19 bases. This CDR3 has 16 amino acids. Germline lookup yields CDR1 MNHEY and CDR2 SMNVEV (reference sequence). The CDR3: CARGIPRQVSNQPQHF. DNA for the CDR3: TGTGCCAGGGGGATCCCTAGGCAAGTGAGCAATCAGCCCCAGCATTTT.

This rearrangement joins TRBV19 to TRBJ1-2; no clear D gene. This CDR3 contains 13 residues. Germline V CDR1 and CDR2: LNHDA, SQIVND (reference sequence). V lost 7 bases and J 5 bases, leaving 14 bases between the germline ends. Here the CDR3 DNA reads TGTGCCAGTACCTTTACGGTTGGATATGGCTACACCTTC. It translates to CASTFTVGYGYTF.

The chain carries TRBV27 and TRBJ1-6, with a tentative D call TRBD1 (5 bases). The germline CDR1 and CDR2 sequences are MNHEY and SMNVEV (reference sequence). Trimming took off 6 bases at V and 7 bases at J, with 13 bases between the two ends. The CDR3 is 14 amino acids. This chain's CDR3 is CASSLARDNSPLHF. The DNA for the CDR3 is TGTGCCAGCAGCTTAGCGCGGGACAATTCACCCCTCCACTTT.

The chain links TRBV5-1 to TRBJ2-1; TRBD2 matches at 10 bases. The CDR3 loop spans 14 amino acids. The junction had 5 bases not matched to a gene; V was cut back by 4 bases and J by 7 bases. The germline V gene has CDR1 SGHRS and CDR2 YFSETQ. CDR3 DNA: TGCGCCAGCAGCGACAGCGGGGGGGGAAATGAGCAGTTCTTC. The encoded protein is CASSDSGGGNEQFF.

The V call is TRBV9, the J call TRBJ2-7, with 7 bases that match TRBD1. J was trimmed by 0 bases and V by 0 bases; bases with no gene match: 3. Germline CDR1 reads SGDLS; CDR2 reads YYNGEE. This CDR3 has 15 residues. Here the CDR3 DNA reads TGTGCCAGCAGCGTAGCTGGGACAGCCTCCTACGAGCAGTACTTC. Protein product: CASSVAGTASYEQYF.

V and J are TRBV7-9 and TRBJ2-2, with D uncertain. The CDR3 has 15 amino acids. The germline V and J ends were trimmed by 3 bases and 1 base, with 9 bases remaining between them. Germline-derived CDR1 and CDR2 are SEHNR and FQNEAQ (reference sequence). CDR3 region: CASSLYTENTGELFF. The CDR3 DNA reads TGTGCCAGCAGCTTGTATACGGAGAACACCGGGGAGCTGTTTTTT.

The rearrangement links TRBV11-2 to TRBJ1-6, with 9 positions matching TRBD1. After removal of 0 bases from V and 7 bases from J, the junction contained 10 bases not matched to a gene. Germline CDR1 and CDR2: SGHAT and FQNNGV. The CDR3 extends over 18 amino acids. Here the CDR3 DNA reads TGTGCCAGCAGCTTAGATCGACTGGACAGGGGAAGGAATTCACCCCTCCACTTT. This codes for CASSLDRLDRGRNSPLHF.

The chain links TRBV28 to TRBJ2-7; D not certain. Trimming stripped 3 bases from V and 2 bases from J, with 5 bases between. Germline V gene data show CDR1 as MDHEN and CDR2 as SYDVKM. CDR3 length: 12 residues. The CDR3 sequence: CASSLSPYEQYF. CDR3 coding DNA: TGTGCCAGCAGTTTGTCCCCCTACGAGCAGTACTTC.